Shown below are 13 T cell receptor beta chains from a single sample sequenced in a study of shared T cell receptors in the human thymus. Produced via immunoSEQ multiplex PCR; TCRdb's table is partial and in-frame only. Among around 730,000 clones listed, approximately 85% were seen once. The data were also submitted as part of a second study, on human thymus T cells.

Sequenced material: thymocytes. These receptors all stem from a girl less than two years old with a congenital heart defect.

This sequence joins TRBV10-3 and TRBJ1-5; perhaps TRBD1 as D (6 bases). V lost 6 bases, J lost 8 bases, and 17 bases lay in between. This CDR3 region has 14 residues. CDR1 and CDR2 (germline): ENHRY, SYGVKD. CDR3 sequence (DNA): TGTGCCATCAGCTTAAACCGGGGGGCAGAGCCCCAGCATTTT. Its protein is CAISLNRGAEPQHF.

This chain uses TRBV11-3 with TRBJ1-1, with D possibly matching TRBD1 (6 bases). CDR1 is SGHNT, CDR2 YENEEA, per germline. Trimming shortened V by 5 bases and J by 5 bases, and 12 bases separated the two germline ends. CDR3 length equals 13 residues. The CDR3 loop is CASSPGARTEAFF. For the CDR3, the DNA is TGTGCCAGCAGCCCAGGGGCGCGTACTGAAGCTTTCTTT.

This clone has a single count. The chain links TRBV9 to TRBJ2-5; 9 nucleotides agree with TRBD2. CDR3 length: 21 residues. V lost 0 bases and J lost 4; bases outside the gene matches: 22. The V gene's germline CDR1 is SGDLS and CDR2 YYNGEE. DNA of the CDR3: TGTGCCAGCAGCGTAGGGGCCGGCGTTCGCGGGGGGGCTGGCGGGCGAGAGACCCAGTACTTC. Protein: CASSVGAGVRGGAGGRETQYF.

This chain joins TRBV28 and TRBJ2-7; 9 positions agree with TRBD1. Germline V gene lookup returns CDR1 MDHEN and CDR2 SYDVKM. J gave up 3 bases and V 7 bases, and 13 bases lay outside the gene matches. The CDR3 runs 16 residues. CDR3 in DNA: TGTGCCAGCACCCCGGGACAGGGAAATGATGGCTACGAGCAGTACTTC. Translating gives CASTPGQGNDGYEQYF. The full variable domain, rest sourced from reference TRBV28 and TRBJ2-7, is DVKVTQSSRYLVKRTGEKVFLECVQDMDHENMFWYRQDPGLGLRLIYFSYDVKMKEKGDIPEGYSVSREKKERFSLILESASTNQTSMYLCASTPGQGNDGYEQYFGPGTRLTVT.

The chain combines TRBV10-1 with TRBJ1-2, with 8 bases aligning to TRBD1. V gave up 6 bases and J gave up 3 bases; unmatched junction bases: 3. The CDR3 is 13 amino acids. In germline, CDR1 is WNHNN, CDR2 SYGVQD (reference sequence). CDR3 bases: TGCGCCAGCAGCCTGGACAGGGACTATGGCTACACCTTC. Residues: CASSLDRDYGYTF.

This sequence joins TRBV11-2 and TRBJ2-3; no clear D gene. V was shortened by 3 bases and J by 6 bases, with 4 bases between the two germline ends. The CDR3 runs 11 residues. CDR1 is SGHAT and CDR2 is FQNNGV in the germline V gene. In nucleotides, the CDR3 is TGTGCCAGCAGCTTTCCGGATACGCAGTATTTT. Protein product: CASSFPDTQYF. The full variable domain, completed using reference TRBV11-2 and TRBJ2-3, is EAGVAQSPRYKIIEKRQSVAFWCNPISGHATLYWYQQILGQGPKLLIQFQNNGVVDDSQLPKDRFSAERLKGVDSTLKIQPAKLEDSAVYLCASSFPDTQYFGPGTRLTVL.

The CDR3 nucleotides are TGTGCCATCGCGGGGACTAGCGGTTTTAGCTCCTACAATGAGCAGTTCTTC. Encoded protein: CAIAGTSGFSSYNEQFF. J is TRBJ2-1 and V is TRBV10-3; TRBD2 matches at 11 bases. The CDR3 is 17 amino acids. Germline CDR1 is ENHRY and CDR2 is SYGVKD. The trim removed 8 bases at V and 0 bases at J, leaving 9 bases unmatched.

The CDR3 here is CASRVQRGRLVYEQYF. CDR3 nucleotide sequence: TGTGCCAGCAGAGTACAGAGGGGGCGACTCGTCTACGAGCAGTACTTC. The chain links TRBV2 to TRBJ2-7; 7 positions agree with TRBD1. The germline CDR1 and CDR2 sequences are SNHLY and FYNNEI. CDR3 size: 16 residues. The J segment lost 3 bases and the V segment lost 6 bases, leaving 14 bases of the junction unmatched.

This chain links TRBV11-2 with TRBJ1-4; D gene ambiguous. CDR3 size: 15 residues. Trimming cost V 1 base and J 3 bases, with 9 bases left between them. Germline loops: CDR1 SGHAT, CDR2 FQNNGV. For the CDR3, the DNA is TGTGCCAGCAGCTTAGGGCCCCGGGCTAATGAAAAACTGTTTTTT. This translates into CASSLGPRANEKLFF.

The gene calls are TRBV19 and TRBJ1-5, with 8 nucleotides matching TRBD1. Germline assignment: CDR1 LNHDA and CDR2 SQIVND (reference sequence). With V trimmed by 7 bases and J by 7 bases, 27 bases remained unmatched. CDR3 length equals 20 residues. CDR3 coding DNA: TGTGCCAGTATCCCCCGACCCCCGGGACAGGAACCTACAGTATGGCAGCCCCAGCATTTT. Residues: CASIPRPPGQEPTVWQPQHF.

The V call is TRBV6-6, the J call TRBJ2-7, with D possibly matching TRBD2 (5 bases). The CDR3 extends over 11 amino acids. CDR1 MNHNY and CDR2 SVGAGI come from the germline V gene (reference sequence). V was clipped by 2 bases and J by 11 bases, with 10 bases between them. The CDR3 DNA reads TGTGCCAGCAGTTACAGGCGGGCGGAGTACTTC. Translation: CASSYRRAEYF.

The genes are TRBV7-3 and TRBJ2-7; 7 nucleotides match TRBD1. CDR3 length equals 14 residues. Germline lookup yields CDR1 SGHTA and CDR2 FQGTGA. V was pared by 5 bases and J by 2 bases, with 6 bases of the junction left unmatched. The CDR3 DNA is TGTGCCAGCAGCCCGGGACAGCGCCCCTACGAGCAGTACTTC. It translates to CASSPGQRPYEQYF.

The chain couples TRBV7-2 to TRBJ2-3; TRBD2 agrees at 9 bases. Germline CDR1 is SGHTA and CDR2 is FQGNSA. The CDR3 totals 17 residues. V shed 5 bases and J 2 bases; nucleotides not matched to a gene: 11. Here the CDR3 DNA reads TGTGCCAGCAGCCGAGGACTAGCGAGAAACTACACAGATACGCAGTATTTT. Protein sequence: CASSRGLARNYTDTQYF.